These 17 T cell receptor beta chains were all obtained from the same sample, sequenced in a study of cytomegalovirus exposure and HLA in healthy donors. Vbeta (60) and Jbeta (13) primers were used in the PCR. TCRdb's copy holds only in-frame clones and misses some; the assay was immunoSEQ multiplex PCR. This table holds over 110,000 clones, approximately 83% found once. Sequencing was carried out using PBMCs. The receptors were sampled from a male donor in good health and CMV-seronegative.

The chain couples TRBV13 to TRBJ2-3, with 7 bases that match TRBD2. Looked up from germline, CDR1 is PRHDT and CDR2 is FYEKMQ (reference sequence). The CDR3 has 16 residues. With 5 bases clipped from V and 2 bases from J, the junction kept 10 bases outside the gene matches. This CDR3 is CASSPRLAHLTDTQYF. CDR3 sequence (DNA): TGTGCCAGCAGCCCTCGACTAGCACATCTCACAGATACGCAGTATTTT.

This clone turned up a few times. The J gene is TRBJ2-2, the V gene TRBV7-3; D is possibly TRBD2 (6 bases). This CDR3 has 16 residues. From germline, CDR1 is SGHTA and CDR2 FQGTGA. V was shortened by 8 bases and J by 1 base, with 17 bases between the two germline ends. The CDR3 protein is CASSYRGSGNTGELFF. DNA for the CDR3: TGTGCCAGCTCTTATCGGGGTAGCGGGAACACCGGGGAGCTGTTTTTT. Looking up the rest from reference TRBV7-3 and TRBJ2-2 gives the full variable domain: GAGVSQTPSNKVTEKGKYVELRCDPISGHTALYWYRQSLGQGPEFLIYFQGTGAADDSGLPNDRFFAVRPEGSVSTLKIQRTERGDSAVYLCASSYRGSGNTGELFFGEGSRLTVL.

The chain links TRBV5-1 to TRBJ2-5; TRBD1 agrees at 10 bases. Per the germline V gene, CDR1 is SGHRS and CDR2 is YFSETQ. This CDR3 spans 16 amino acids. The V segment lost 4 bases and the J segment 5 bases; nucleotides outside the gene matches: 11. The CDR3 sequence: CASSRQSRTGGETQYF. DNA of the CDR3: TGCGCCAGCAGCAGACAGAGTCGGACAGGGGGGGAGACCCAGTACTTC.

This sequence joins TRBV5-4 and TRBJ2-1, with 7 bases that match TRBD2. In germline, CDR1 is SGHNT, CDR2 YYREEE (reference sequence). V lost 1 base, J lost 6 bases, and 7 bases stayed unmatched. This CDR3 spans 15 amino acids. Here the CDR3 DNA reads TGTGCCAGCAGCTTGATGGGAGGGAGGAGCAATGAGCAGTTCTTC. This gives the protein CASSLMGGRSNEQFF.

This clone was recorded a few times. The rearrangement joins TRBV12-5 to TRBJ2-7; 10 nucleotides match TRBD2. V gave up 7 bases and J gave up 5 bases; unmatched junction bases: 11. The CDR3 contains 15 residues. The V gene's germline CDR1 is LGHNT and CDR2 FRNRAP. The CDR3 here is CASATLAGVKDEQYF. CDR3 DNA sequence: TGTGCTAGTGCTACCCTAGCGGGAGTAAAGGACGAGCAGTACTTC.

CDR3 nucleotide sequence: TGTGCCAGCAGCTTAAGTTACAGGGCGGGTGAAAAACTGTTTTTT. Protein sequence: CASSLSYRAGEKLFF. This chain connects TRBV7-2 to TRBJ1-4; weak D call: TRBD1 (6 bases). The germline V gene encodes CDR1 SGHTA and CDR2 FQGNSA. CDR3 length equals 15 residues. Trimming took 2 bases from V and 7 from J, leaving 14 bases between them.

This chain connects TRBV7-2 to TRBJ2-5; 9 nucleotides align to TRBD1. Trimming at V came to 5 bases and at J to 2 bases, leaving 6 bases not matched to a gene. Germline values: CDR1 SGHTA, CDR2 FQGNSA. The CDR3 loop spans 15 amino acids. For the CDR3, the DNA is TGTGCCAGCAGCGGGACAGGGTATGGACAAGAGACCCAGTACTTC. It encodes CASSGTGYGQETQYF.

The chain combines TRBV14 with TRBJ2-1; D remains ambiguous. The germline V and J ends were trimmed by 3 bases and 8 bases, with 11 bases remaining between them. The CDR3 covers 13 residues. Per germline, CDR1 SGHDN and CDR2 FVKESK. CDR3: CASSQIPGHEQFF. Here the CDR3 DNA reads TGTGCCAGCAGCCAGATCCCTGGGCATGAGCAGTTCTTC.

The CDR3 DNA reads as TGTGCCAGCGGGACTCCCACGACAGCACCCCTCCACTTT. It specifies CASGTPTTAPLHF. The J gene is TRBJ1-6, the V gene TRBV2; D is perhaps TRBD1 (5 bases). This CDR3 comprises 13 residues. The V gene's germline CDR1 is SNHLY and CDR2 FYNNEI. The ends were cut back, 8 bases at V and 11 bases at J, with 16 bases in the middle.

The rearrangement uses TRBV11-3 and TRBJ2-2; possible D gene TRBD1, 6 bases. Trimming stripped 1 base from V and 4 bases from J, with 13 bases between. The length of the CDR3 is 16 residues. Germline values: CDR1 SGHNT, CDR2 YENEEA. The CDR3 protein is CASSLGGPDSTGELFF. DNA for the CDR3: TGTGCCAGCAGCTTAGGGGGGCCCGACAGCACCGGGGAGCTGTTTTTT. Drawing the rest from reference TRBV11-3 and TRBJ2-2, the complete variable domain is EAGVVQSPRYKIIEKKQPVAFWCNPISGHNTLYWYLQNLGQGPELLIRYENEEAVDDSQLPKDRFSAERLKGVDSTLKIQPAELGDSAVYLCASSLGGPDSTGELFFGEGSRLTVL.

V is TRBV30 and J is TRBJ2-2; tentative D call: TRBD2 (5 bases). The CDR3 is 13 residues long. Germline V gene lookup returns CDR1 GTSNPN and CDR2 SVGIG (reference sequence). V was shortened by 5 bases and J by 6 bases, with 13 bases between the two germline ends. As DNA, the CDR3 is TGTGCCTGGGACCCTGGAGGCCCCGGGGAGCTGTTTTTT. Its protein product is CAWDPGGPGELFF.

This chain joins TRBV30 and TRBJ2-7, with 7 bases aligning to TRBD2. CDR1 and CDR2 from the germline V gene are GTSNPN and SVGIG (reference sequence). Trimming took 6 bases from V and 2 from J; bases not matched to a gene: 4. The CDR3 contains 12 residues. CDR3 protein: CACSSGTYEQYF. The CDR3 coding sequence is TGTGCCTGTTCTAGCGGAACCTACGAGCAGTACTTC.

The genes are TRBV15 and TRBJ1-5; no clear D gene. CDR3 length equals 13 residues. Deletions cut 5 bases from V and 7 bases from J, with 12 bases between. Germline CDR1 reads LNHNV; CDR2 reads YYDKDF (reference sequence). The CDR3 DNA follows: TGTGCCACCAGCCAGGATCGACGGCAGCCCCAGCATTTT. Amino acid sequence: CATSQDRRQPQHF.

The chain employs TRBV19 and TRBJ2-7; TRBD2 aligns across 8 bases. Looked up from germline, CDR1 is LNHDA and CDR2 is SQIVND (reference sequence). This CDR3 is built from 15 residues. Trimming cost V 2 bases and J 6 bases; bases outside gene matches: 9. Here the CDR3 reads CASSITAGAGGEQYF. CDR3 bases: TGTGCCAGTAGTATAACGGCCGGGGCGGGAGGCGAGCAGTACTTC.

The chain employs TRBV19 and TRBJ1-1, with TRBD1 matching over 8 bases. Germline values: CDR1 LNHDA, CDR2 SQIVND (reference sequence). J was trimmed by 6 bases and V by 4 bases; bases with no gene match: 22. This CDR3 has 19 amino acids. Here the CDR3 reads CASSRWTGTEASVFAEAFF. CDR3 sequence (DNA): TGTGCCAGTAGTAGGTGGACAGGGACAGAAGCTAGTGTGTTCGCTGAAGCTTTCTTT.

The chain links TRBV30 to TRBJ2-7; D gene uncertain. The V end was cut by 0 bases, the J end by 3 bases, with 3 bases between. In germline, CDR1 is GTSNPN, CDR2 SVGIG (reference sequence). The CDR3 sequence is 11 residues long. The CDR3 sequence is CAWSVLYEQYF. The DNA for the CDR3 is TGTGCCTGGAGTGTACTCTACGAGCAGTACTTC.

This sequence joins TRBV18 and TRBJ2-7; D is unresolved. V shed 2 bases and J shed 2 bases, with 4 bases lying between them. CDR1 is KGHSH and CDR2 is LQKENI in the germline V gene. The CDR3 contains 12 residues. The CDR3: CASSPAAYEQYF. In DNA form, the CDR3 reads TGTGCCAGCTCACCAGCAGCCTACGAGCAGTACTTC.